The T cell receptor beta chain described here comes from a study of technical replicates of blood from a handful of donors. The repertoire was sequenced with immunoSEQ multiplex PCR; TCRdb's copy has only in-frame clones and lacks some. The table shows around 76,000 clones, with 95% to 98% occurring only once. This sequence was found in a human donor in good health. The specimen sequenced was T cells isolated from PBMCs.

CDR3 in amino acids: CASSSGTISYNEQFF. CDR3 in DNA: TGTGCCAGCAGCTCTGGGACTATCTCCTACAATGAGCAGTTCTTC. The rearrangement joins TRBV5-8 to TRBJ2-1, with 7 bases fitting TRBD2. V dropped 3 bases and J dropped 0; count of bases not matched to a gene: 3. Germline CDR1 SGHTS, CDR2 YDEGEE. CDR3 size: 15 residues.